The clone carrying this T cell receptor beta chain has more than one count but fewer than ten. The sample comes from a study of spatial heterogeneity in lung cancer. MiXCR was run by TCRdb on the 5' RACE reads, yielding one entry per CDR3 protein. The sample gives some 21,000 distinct CDR3 sequences, 4.6% of which show up once; nearly 7.5% is in the top ten. Deletions cut 1 base from V and 3 bases from J, with 9 bases between. The CDR3 extends over 15 amino acids. CDR1 is SEHNR, CDR2 FQNEAQ, per germline (reference sequence). Time point indicated: sample taken at primary tumor resection. This receptor was taken from a male donor with early-stage non-small cell lung cancer. This sample comprised PBMCs, obtained at surgery. The rearrangement uses TRBV7-9 and TRBJ2-2; TRBD2 is a possible D gene (6 bases). The CDR3 DNA reads TGTGCCAGCAGCTTAGACGGGAGCGACACCGGGGAGCTGTTTTTT. Translation: CASSLDGSDTGELFF.